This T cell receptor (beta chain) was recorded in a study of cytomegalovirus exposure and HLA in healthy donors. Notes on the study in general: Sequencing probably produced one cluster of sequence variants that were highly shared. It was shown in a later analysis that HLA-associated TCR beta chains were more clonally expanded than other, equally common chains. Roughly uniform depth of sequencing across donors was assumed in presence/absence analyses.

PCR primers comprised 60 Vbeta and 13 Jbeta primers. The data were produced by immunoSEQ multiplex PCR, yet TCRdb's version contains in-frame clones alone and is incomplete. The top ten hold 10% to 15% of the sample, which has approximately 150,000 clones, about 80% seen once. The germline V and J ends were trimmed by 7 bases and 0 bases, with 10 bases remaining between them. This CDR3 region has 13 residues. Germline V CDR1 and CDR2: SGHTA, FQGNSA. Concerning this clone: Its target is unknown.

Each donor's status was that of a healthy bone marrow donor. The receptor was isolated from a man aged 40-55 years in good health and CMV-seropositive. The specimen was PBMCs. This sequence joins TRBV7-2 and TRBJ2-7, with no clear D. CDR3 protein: CASTSASSYEQYF. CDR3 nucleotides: TGTGCCAGCACCTCCGCGAGCTCCTACGAGCAGTACTTC.